These T cell receptor beta chains were read from a single sample in a study of T cell responses to AZD1222 COVID-19 vaccine. Sequenced by immunoSEQ multiplex PCR; TCRdb stores in-frame clones only, minus some. The sample yields under 200,000 clones, 90% to 95% seen once. Sequenced material: peripheral blood, taken 28 days after the second dose of the MenACWY control vaccine. These receptors were collected from an adult who received the MenACWY meningococcal vaccine as a control. The conserved cysteine and the conserved F or W are not part of the CDR3 here. A D gene is named only where the DNA matches it firmly. Rows give clone size only sometimes, using once, few, many, or a class for an expanded clone.

j_call clone_size v_call cdr3_length d_call cdr3_aa
TRBJ1-1 . TRBV5-4 11 . ASSWGPTTEAF
TRBJ2-5 once TRBV5-1 10 . ASSQMRETQY
TRBJ1-2 . TRBV30 12 . AWSVQQGQGGYT
TRBJ2-1 . TRBV15 14 TRBD2 ATSRPGTSVNNEQF
TRBJ2-7 . TRBV19 11 . ASSYLGAYEQY
TRBJ1-2 . TRBV28 14 TRBD1 ASSHSTGGWSYGYT
TRBJ1-6 . TRBV6-2/TRBV6-3 14 . ASSLQDHAGDSPLH
TRBJ2-1 . TRBV7-2 12 TRBD1 ASSLDRVGNEQF
TRBJ1-1 . TRBV28 12 . ASSSMGSLAEAF
TRBJ1-2 . TRBV28 11 . ASTTLDDYGYT
TRBJ1-6 . TRBV4-3 13 . ASSQDRGHNSPLH